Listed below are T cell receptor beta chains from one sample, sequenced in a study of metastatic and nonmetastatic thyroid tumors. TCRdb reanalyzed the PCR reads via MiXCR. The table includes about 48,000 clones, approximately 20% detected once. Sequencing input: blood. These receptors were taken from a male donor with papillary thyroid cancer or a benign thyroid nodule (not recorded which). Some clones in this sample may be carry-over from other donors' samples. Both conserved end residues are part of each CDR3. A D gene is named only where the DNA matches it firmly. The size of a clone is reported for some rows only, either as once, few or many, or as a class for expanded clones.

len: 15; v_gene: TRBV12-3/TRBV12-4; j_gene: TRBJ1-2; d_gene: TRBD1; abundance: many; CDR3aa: CASSPRQGAMYGYTF; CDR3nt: TGTGCCAGCAGCCCCCGACAGGGAGCGATGTATGGCTACACCTTC
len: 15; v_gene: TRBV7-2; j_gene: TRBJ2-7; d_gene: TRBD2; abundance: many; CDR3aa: CASSLVISGSYEQYF; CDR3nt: TGTGCCAGCAGCTTAGTTATTAGCGGGTCCTACGAGCAGTACTTC
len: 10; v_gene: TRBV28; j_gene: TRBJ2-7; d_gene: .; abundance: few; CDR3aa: CVNIGHEQYF; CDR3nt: TGTGTCAACATTGGCCACGAGCAGTACTTC
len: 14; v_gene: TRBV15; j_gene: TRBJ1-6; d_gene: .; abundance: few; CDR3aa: CATSRGNKNSPLNF; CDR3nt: TGTGCCACAAGCCGGGGGAACAAGAATTCACCCCTCAACTTT
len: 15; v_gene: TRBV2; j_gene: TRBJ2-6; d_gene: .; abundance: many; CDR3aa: CASSEGGVGANVLTF; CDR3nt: TGTGCCAGCAGTGAGGGAGGTGTCGGGGCCAACGTCCTGACTTTC
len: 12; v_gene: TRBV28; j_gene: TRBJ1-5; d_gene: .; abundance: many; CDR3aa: CASITVNQPQHF; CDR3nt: TGTGCCAGCATTACCGTGAACCAGCCCCAGCATTTT
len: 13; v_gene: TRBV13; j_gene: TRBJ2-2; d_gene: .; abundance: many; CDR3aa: CASSLASTGELFF; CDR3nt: TGTGCCAGCAGCTTAGCCTCCACCGGGGAGCTGTTTTTT
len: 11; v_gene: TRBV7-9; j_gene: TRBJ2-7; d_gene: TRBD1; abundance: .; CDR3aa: CATIRGYEQYF; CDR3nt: TGTGCCACCATCAGGGGGTACGAGCAGTACTTC
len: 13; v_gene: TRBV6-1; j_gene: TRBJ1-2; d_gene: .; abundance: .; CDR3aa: CASSEPEKYGYTF; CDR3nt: TGTGCCAGCAGTGAACCAGAAAAATATGGCTACACCTTC
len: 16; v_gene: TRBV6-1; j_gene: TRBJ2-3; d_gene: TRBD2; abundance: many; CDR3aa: CASQANSGMSTDTQYF; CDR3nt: TGTGCCAGCCAGGCGAATAGCGGGATGAGCACAGATACGCAGTATTTT
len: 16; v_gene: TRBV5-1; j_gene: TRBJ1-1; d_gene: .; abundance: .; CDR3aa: CASSLSKTGTNTEAFF; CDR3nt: TGTGCCAGCAGCTTATCTAAGACAGGCACGAACACTGAAGCTTTCTTT
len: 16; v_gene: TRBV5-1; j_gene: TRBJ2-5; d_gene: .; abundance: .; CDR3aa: CASSWSRANTQETQYF; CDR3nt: TGCGCCAGCAGTTGGTCCAGGGCGAATACCCAAGAGACCCAGTACTTC
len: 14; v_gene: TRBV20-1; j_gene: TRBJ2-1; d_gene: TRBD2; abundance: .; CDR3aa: CTAFSGSGYNEEFF; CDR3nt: TGCACTGCTTTCAGCGGGAGCGGCTACAATGAGGAGTTCTTC
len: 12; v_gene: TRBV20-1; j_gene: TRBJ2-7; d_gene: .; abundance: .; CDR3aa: CSAREAEYEQYF; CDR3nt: TGCAGTGCTAGAGAGGCAGAATACGAGCAGTACTTC
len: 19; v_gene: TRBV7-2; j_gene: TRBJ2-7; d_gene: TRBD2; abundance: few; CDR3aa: CASSLAQNPATSGFYEQYF; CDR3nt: TGTGCCAGCAGCTTAGCCCAAAACCCGGCGACTAGCGGGTTCTACGAGCAGTACTTC
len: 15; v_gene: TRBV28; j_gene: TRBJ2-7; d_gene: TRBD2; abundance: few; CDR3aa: CASQGYLAGGYEQYF; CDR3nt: TGTGCCAGCCAAGGGTATCTAGCGGGAGGTTACGAGCAGTACTTC
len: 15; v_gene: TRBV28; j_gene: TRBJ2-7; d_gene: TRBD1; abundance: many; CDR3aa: CASSSRGTVCYEQYF; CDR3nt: TGTGCCAGCAGTAGCAGGGGGACAGTGTGCTACGAGCAGTACTTC
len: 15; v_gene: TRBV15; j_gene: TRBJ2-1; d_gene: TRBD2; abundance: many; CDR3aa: CATSRDPGLYNEQFF; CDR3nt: TGTGCCACCAGCAGAGATCCGGGACTATACAATGAGCAGTTCTTC
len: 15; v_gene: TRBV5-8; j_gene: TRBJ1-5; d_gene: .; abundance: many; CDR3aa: CASSLEAGMVQPQHF; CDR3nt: TGTGCCAGCAGCTTGGAAGCAGGGATGGTTCAGCCCCAGCATTTT
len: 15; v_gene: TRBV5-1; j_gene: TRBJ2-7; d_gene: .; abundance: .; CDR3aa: CASMSSGNLPYEQYF; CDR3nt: TGCGCCAGCATGTCATCGGGCAACCTCCCCTACGAGCAGTACTTC
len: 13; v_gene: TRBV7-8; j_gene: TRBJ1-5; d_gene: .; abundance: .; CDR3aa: CASRLVGNQPQHF; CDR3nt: TGTGCCAGCAGATTAGTCGGCAATCAGCCCCAGCATTTT
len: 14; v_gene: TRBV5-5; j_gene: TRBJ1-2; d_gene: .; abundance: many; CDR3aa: CASSLPQGNYGYTF; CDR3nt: TGTGCCAGCAGCTTGCCCCAAGGGAACTATGGCTACACCTTC
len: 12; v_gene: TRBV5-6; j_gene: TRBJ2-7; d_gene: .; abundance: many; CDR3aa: CASSLQWGEQYF; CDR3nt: TGTGCCAGCAGCCTCCAATGGGGAGAGCAGTACTTC
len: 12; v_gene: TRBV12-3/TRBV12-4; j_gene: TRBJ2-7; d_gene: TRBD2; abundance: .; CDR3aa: CASSTPGGEQYF; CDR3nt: TGTGCCAGCAGCACCCCGGGGGGAGAGCAGTACTTC
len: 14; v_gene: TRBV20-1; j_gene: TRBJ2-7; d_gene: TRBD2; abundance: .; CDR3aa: CSAMGLAGIYEQYF; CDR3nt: TGCAGTGCTATGGGACTAGCGGGAATCTACGAGCAGTACTTC
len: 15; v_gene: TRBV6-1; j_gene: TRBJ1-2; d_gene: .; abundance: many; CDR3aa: CASSESQGRLYGYTF; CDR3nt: TGTGCCAGCAGTGAAAGTCAAGGTCGACTCTATGGCTACACCTTC
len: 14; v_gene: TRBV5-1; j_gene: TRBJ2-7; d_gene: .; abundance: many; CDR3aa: CASSLSGVSLEQYF; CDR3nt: TGCGCCAGCAGCTTGTCAGGTGTTTCCCTCGAGCAGTACTTC
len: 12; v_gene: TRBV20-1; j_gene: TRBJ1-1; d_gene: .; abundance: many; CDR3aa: CSATGTWTEAFF; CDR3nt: TGCAGTGCAACAGGGACTTGGACTGAAGCTTTCTTT
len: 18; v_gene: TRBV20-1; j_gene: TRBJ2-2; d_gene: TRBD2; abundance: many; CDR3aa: CSARETSGRAWNTGELFF; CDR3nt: TGCAGTGCTAGAGAGACTAGCGGGAGGGCCTGGAACACCGGGGAGCTGTTTTTT
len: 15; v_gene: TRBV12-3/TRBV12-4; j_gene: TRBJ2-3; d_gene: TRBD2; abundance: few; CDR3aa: CASSLSGGATDTQYF; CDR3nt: TGTGCCAGCAGCCTTAGCGGGGGGGCCACAGATACGCAGTATTTT
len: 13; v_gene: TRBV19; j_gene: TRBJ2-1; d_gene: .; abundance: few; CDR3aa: CASRVFVSGEQFF; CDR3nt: TGTGCCAGTAGGGTCTTCGTGTCGGGTGAGCAGTTCTTC
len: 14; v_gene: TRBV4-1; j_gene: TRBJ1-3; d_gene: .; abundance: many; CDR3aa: CASSPPVSGNTIYF; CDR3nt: TGCGCCAGCAGCCCCCCCGTCTCTGGAAACACCATATATTTT
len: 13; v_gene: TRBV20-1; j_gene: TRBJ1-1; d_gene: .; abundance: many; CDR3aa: CSARAKLNTEAFF; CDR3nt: TGCAGTGCTAGAGCCAAACTGAACACTGAAGCTTTCTTT
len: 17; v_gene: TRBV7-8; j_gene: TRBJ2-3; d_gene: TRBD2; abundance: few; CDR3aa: CASSLGGSGVGTDTQYF; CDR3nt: TGTGCCAGCAGCTTAGGGGGTAGCGGGGTGGGCACAGATACGCAGTATTTT
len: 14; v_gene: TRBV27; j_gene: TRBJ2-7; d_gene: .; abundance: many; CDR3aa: CASSLRRSSYEQYF; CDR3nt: TGTGCCAGCAGTTTGCGTAGGAGCTCCTACGAGCAGTACTTC
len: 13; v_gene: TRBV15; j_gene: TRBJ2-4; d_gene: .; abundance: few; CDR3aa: CATSREVGNIQYF; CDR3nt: TGTGCCACCAGCAGGGAAGTGGGAAACATTCAGTACTTC
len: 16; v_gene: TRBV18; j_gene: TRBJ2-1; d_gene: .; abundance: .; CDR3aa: CASSPLRDIGYNEQFF; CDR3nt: TGTGCCAGCTCACCGCTAAGGGACATAGGTTACAATGAGCAGTTCTTC
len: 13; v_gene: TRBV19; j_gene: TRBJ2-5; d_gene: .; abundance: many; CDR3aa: CASSIQGVETQYF; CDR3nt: TGTGCCAGTAGTATACAAGGGGTGGAGACCCAGTACTTC
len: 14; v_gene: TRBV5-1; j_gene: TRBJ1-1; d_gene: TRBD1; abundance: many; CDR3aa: CASSGQGSNTEAFF; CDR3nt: TGCGCCAGCAGCGGACAGGGTTCGAACACTGAAGCTTTCTTT
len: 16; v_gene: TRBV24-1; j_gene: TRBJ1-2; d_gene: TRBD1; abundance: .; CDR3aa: CATSDSQDRTNYGYTF; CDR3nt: TGTGCCACCAGTGATTCACAGGACAGGACTAACTATGGCTACACCTTC
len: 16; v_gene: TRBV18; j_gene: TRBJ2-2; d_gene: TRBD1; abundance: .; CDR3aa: CASSPGTGIDTGELFF; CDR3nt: TGTGCCAGCTCACCCGGGACAGGGATAGACACCGGGGAGCTGTTTTTT
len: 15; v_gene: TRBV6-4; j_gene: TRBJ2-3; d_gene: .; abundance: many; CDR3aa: CASSKGSSPTDTQYF; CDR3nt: TGTGCCAGCAGCAAGGGCAGTTCTCCCACAGATACGCAGTATTTT
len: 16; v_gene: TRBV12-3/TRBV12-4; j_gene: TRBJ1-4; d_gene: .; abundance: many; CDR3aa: CASSLPPGRANEKLFF; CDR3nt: TGTGCCAGCAGTTTACCCCCGGGGAGAGCTAATGAAAAACTGTTTTTT
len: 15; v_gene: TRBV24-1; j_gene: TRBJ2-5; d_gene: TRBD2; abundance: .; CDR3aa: CATSDFLAGRETQYF; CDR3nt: TGTGCCACCAGTGATTTCCTAGCGGGACGAGAGACCCAGTACTTC
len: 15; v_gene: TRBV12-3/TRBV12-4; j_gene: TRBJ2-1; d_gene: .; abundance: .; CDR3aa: CASSPRDLKINEQFF; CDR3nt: TGTGCCAGCAGTCCCCGGGACCTAAAAATCAATGAGCAGTTCTTC
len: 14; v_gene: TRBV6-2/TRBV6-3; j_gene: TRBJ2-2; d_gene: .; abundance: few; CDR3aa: CASRRTREAGELFF; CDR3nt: TGTGCCAGCAGGAGAACTAGAGAAGCCGGGGAGCTGTTTTTT
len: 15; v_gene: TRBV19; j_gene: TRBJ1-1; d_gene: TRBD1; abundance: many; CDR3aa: CASSIVSGGNTEAFF; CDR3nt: TGTGCCAGTAGTATAGTCTCAGGGGGGAACACTGAAGCTTTCTTT
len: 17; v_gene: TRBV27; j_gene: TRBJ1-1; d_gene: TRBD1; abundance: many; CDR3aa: CASSTRRTGLLNTEAFF; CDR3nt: TGTGCCAGCAGTACACGCCGGACAGGGTTGTTGAACACTGAAGCTTTCTTT
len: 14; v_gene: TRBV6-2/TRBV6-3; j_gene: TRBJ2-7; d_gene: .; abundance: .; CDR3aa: CASSYGPSSYEQYF; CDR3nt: TGTGCCAGCAGTTACGGCCCCAGCTCCTACGAGCAGTACTTC
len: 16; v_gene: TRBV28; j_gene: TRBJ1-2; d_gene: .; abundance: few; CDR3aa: CASSFPPAAGPYGYTF; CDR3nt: TGTGCCAGCAGTTTCCCACCCGCCGCAGGGCCCTATGGCTACACCTTC
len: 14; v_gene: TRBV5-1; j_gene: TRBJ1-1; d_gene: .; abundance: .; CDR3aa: CASSLNPPNTEAFF; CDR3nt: TGCGCCAGCAGCTTGAATCCCCCTAACACTGAAGCTTTCTTT
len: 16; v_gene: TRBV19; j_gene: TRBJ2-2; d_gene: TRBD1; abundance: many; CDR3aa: CASTVRTGTGTGELFF; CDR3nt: TGTGCCAGTACCGTACGGACCGGGACAGGAACCGGGGAGCTGTTTTTT
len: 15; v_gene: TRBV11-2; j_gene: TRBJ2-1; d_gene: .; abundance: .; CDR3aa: CASSLGISSYNEQFF; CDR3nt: TGTGCCAGCAGCTTAGGTATAAGCTCCTACAATGAGCAGTTCTTC
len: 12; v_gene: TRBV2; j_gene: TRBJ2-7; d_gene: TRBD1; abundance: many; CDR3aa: CATRDRLYEQYF; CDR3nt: TGTGCCACCCGGGACAGGCTTTACGAGCAGTACTTC
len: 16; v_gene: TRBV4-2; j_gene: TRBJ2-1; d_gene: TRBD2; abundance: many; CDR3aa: CASSQGLAGGMNEQFF; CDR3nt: TGTGCCAGCAGCCAAGGACTAGCGGGGGGGATGAATGAGCAGTTCTTC
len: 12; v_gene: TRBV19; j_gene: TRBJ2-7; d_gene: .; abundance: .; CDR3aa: CASSVQSSEQYF; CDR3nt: TGTGCCAGTAGTGTACAAAGTTCCGAGCAGTACTTC
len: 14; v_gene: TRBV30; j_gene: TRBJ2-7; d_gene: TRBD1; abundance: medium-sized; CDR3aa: CASTGRRGRLGQYF; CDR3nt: TGTGCCTCGACCGGAAGAAGGGGGCGGCTAGGGCAGTACTTC
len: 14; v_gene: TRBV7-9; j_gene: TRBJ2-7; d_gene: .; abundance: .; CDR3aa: CASIFWQGAYEQYF; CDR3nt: TGTGCCAGCATCTTTTGGCAGGGTGCCTACGAGCAGTACTTC
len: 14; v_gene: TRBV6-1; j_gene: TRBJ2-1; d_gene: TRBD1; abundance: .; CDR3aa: CASSEGTAINEQFF; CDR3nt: TGTGCCAGCAGTGAGGGGACAGCGATCAATGAGCAGTTCTTC